One and the same sample provided the 17 T cell receptor beta chains below, sequenced in a study of T-cell reconstitution after alpha-beta-depleted transplantation in children. The TCRbeta library incorporated unique molecular identifiers. TCRdb ran MiXCR on the PCR reads and lists one entry per CDR3 protein. The repertoire holds approximately 230,000 distinct CDR3 sequences, with roughly 25% as singletons. The material was PBMCs, mostly from graft donor cells, obtained 360 days after TCRalphabeta/CD19-depleted stem cell transplant. The receptors here all came from a female patient younger than 10 who had a stem cell transplant for congenital amegakaryocytic thrombocytopenia, so the T cells may come from the graft donor.

This clonotype was seen more than once but under ten times. V gene TRBV20-1 combines with J gene TRBJ2-1; D ambiguous. Germline V gives CDR1 DFQATT, CDR2 SNEGSKA (reference sequence). CDR3 length: 12 residues. The V end was cut by 3 bases, the J end by 3 bases, with 6 bases between. Written as DNA, the CDR3 is TGCAGTGCTAGCTTTCACTACAATGAGCAGTTCTTC. Translation: CSASFHYNEQFF.

This clonotype was counted only a few times. CDR3 residues: CASSADGATNEKLFF. Written as DNA, the CDR3 is TGTGCCAGCAGCGCCGACGGTGCAACTAATGAAAAACTGTTTTTT. This chain uses TRBV9 with TRBJ1-4, with D uncertain. V gave up 3 bases and J gave up 0 bases, with 9 bases separating them. The CDR3 totals 15 residues. CDR1 is SGDLS, CDR2 YYNGEE, per germline.

This clonotype was detected a few times. The chain links TRBV28 to TRBJ2-1; D is possibly TRBD2 (5 bases). Between the trimmed V and J ends, which lost 1 base and 4 bases, there was a span of 20 bases. Germline V gene lookup returns CDR1 MDHEN and CDR2 SYDVKM. The CDR3 is made up of 18 amino acids. The CDR3 reads CASSLFFGVRGTYNEQFF. The CDR3 region has the DNA TGTGCCAGCAGTTTATTCTTCGGGGTCCGGGGAACTTACAATGAGCAGTTCTTC.

This chain links TRBV20-1 with TRBJ2-2, with D unresolved. Germline V gives CDR1 DFQATT, CDR2 SNEGSKA (reference sequence). The CDR3 consists of 12 residues. V lost 0 bases to trimming and J lost 5 bases, with 4 bases between them. The CDR3 reads CSARDRTGELFF. The CDR3 DNA sequence: TGCAGTGCTAGAGATAGGACCGGGGAGCTGTTTTTT.

The V and J genes are TRBV6-1 and TRBJ2-2; the match to TRBD2 covers 10 bases. Unmatched junction bases numbered 5, after V lost 6 bases and J lost 1 base. The CDR3 is 16 amino acids. Germline V gene data show CDR1 as MNHNS and CDR2 as SASEGT. The CDR3 bases are TGTGCCAGCAGCCACCGACTAGCGGGGAACACCGGGGAGCTGTTTTTT. The encoded protein is CASSHRLAGNTGELFF.

The genes are TRBV10-2 and TRBJ1-1; no firm D call. V lost 0 bases, J lost 6 bases, and 8 bases lay in between. This CDR3 is built from 13 residues. Germline CDR1 is WSHSY and CDR2 is SAAADI. The CDR3 DNA sequence: TGCGCCAGCAGTGAGTCAACAGTGGCTGAAGCTTTCTTT. Translation: CASSESTVAEAFF.

The chain is built from TRBV9 and TRBJ1-2; 9 positions agree with TRBD1. J gave up 5 bases and V 3 bases, and 5 bases lay outside the gene matches. This CDR3 has 14 amino acids. Germline loops: CDR1 SGDLS, CDR2 YYNGEE. In DNA, the CDR3 is TGTGCCAGCAGCGAGGGACAGGGAAATTATGGCTACACCTTC. It codes for CASSEGQGNYGYTF.

In this sample, this clonotype turned up a few times. The chain is built from TRBV12-3 or TRBV12-4 and TRBJ1-6, with D uncertain. With 6 bases removed from V and 9 bases from J, the gap between germline ends came to 9 bases. This CDR3 region has 12 residues. The CDR3 DNA reads as TGTGCCAGCAGAATTTTAGGTTCACCCCTCCACTTT. Protein product: CASRILGSPLHF.

The chain is built from TRBV7-2 and TRBJ2-1; the D is unclear. Per the germline V gene, CDR1 is SGHTA and CDR2 is FQGNSA. V dropped 1 base and J dropped 2 bases, with 9 bases sitting between them. The CDR3 covers 15 residues. Written as DNA, the CDR3 is TGTGCCAGCAGCTTAGAACCCCTTACCTACAATGAGCAGTTCTTC. It codes for CASSLEPLTYNEQFF.

Only a few counts were recorded for this clonotype. The chain is built from TRBV28 and TRBJ2-5; TRBD1 might be the D (6 bases). The CDR3 contains 15 residues. V lost 8 bases and J lost 0, with 16 bases in between. Germline values: CDR1 MDHEN, CDR2 SYDVKM. CDR3 sequence: CASRPPDRNQETQYF. The DNA for the CDR3 is TGTGCCAGCCGCCCCCCGGACAGAAACCAAGAGACCCAGTACTTC.

V gene TRBV28 combines with J gene TRBJ1-1; tentatively, D is TRBD1 (5 bases). The V gene lost 6 bases and the J gene lost 2 bases, with 13 bases spanning the gap. The CDR3 has 14 amino acids. The germline gives CDR1 MDHEN, CDR2 SYDVKM. This CDR3 reads CASSRRGSNTEAFF. In DNA form, the CDR3 reads TGTGCCAGCAGCCGCCGGGGGAGCAACACTGAAGCTTTCTTT. Supplemented by reference TRBV28 and TRBJ1-1, the full variable domain reads DVKVTQSSRYLVKRTGEKVFLECVQDMDHENMFWYRQDPGLGLRLIYFSYDVKMKEKGDIPEGYSVSREKKERFSLILESASTNQTSMYLCASSRRGSNTEAFFGQGTRLTVV.

This clonotype was observed at least ten times. This chain joins TRBV20-1 and TRBJ1-3; possible D gene TRBD1, 5 bases. The CDR3 contains 14 residues. CDR1 is DFQATT, CDR2 SNEGSKA, per germline (reference sequence). V was cut by 6 bases and J by 0 bases, with 12 bases left in between. This CDR3 reads CSAGTYSSGNTIYF. The CDR3 coding sequence is TGCAGTGCGGGGACTTACAGCTCTGGAAACACCATATATTTT.

This clonotype has a count of ten or more. V gene TRBV7-2 combines with J gene TRBJ2-7; D remains unclear. V dropped 5 bases and J dropped 7 bases, with 21 bases sitting between them. Germline V gene lookup returns CDR1 SGHTA and CDR2 FQGNSA. This CDR3 comprises 15 residues. The CDR3 region has the DNA TGTGCCAGCAGCACCAAACGTCCCGAGGTTGGGGAGCAGTACTTC. It encodes CASSTKRPEVGEQYF. Based on the CDR3 plus reference TRBV7-2 and TRBJ2-7, the full variable domain is GAGVSQSPSNKVTEKGKDVELRCDPISGHTALYWYRQSLGQGLEFLIYFQGNSAPDKSGLPSDRFSAERTGGSVSTLTIQRTQQEDSAVYLCASSTKRPEVGEQYFGPGTRLTVT.

V is TRBV18 and J is TRBJ2-3; 7 nucleotides align to TRBD2. The CDR3 length is 17 residues. Looked up from germline, CDR1 is KGHSH and CDR2 is LQKENI. V dropped 1 base and J dropped 1; count of bases not matched to a gene: 8. CDR3 in DNA: TGTGCCAGCTCACCACTTGCTAGCGGCCAGGGCACAGATACGCAGTATTTT. Amino acid sequence: CASSPLASGQGTDTQYF.

The rearrangement links TRBV7-9 to TRBJ2-1; the match to TRBD2 covers 14 bases. Germline V gene lookup returns CDR1 SEHNR and CDR2 FQNEAQ (reference sequence). The junction had 4 bases not matched to a gene; V was cut back by 5 bases and J by 7 bases. The CDR3 spans 15 residues. CDR3 DNA: TGTGCCAGCAGCCCGGGACTAGCGGGAGAAAATGAGCAGTTCTTC. This codes for CASSPGLAGENEQFF.

This clonotype was recorded a few times. V is TRBV10-3 and J is TRBJ2-7; TRBD1 is a possible D gene (7 bases). Trimming removed 4 bases at V and 0 bases at J, with 13 bases between. This CDR3 has 15 amino acids. The germline V gene encodes CDR1 ENHRY and CDR2 SYGVKD. CDR3 nucleotide sequence: TGTGCCATCAGTGGGGGGGACAGTGCCTCCTACGAGCAGTACTTC. Its protein product is CAISGGDSASYEQYF.

CDR3 sequence reads: CATSDPWSYNEQFF. CDR3 DNA: TGTGCCACCAGTGACCCCTGGTCCTACAATGAGCAGTTCTTC. The rearrangement links TRBV24-1 to TRBJ2-1; D unclear. V was trimmed by 4 bases and J by 1 base, leaving 7 bases between them. The CDR3 has 14 amino acids. CDR1 is KGHDR, CDR2 SFDVKD, per germline.